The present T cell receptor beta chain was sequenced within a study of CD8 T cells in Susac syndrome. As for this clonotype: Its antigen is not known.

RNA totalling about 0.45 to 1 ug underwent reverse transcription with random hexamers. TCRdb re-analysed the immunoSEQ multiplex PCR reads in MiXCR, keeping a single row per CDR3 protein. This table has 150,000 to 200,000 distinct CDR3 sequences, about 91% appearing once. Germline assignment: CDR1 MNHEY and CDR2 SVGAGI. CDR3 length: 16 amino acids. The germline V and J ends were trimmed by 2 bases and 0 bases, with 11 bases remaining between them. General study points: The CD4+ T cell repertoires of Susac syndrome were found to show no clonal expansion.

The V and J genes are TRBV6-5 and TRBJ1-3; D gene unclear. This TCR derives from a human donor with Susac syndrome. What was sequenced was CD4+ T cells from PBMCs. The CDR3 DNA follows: TGTGCCAGCAGTTACGATTCAGGAAACTCTGGAAACACCATATATTTT. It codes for CASSYDSGNSGNTIYF.